This is a list of T cell receptor beta chains from one sample in a study of blood T cell repertoires in COVID-19. Produced via immunoSEQ multiplex PCR; TCRdb's table is partial and in-frame only. This table holds around 190,000 clones, 80% to 90% found once. Sequencing used PBMCs or T cells enriched from blood (not recorded which). The receptors shown here come from a man aged 35 to 55 who had recovered from COVID-19. CDR3s include the opening cysteine and the closing phenylalanine or tryptophan. A D gene is named only where the DNA matches it firmly. For some rows the clone size is stated as once, few or many, or as a class when expanded; others skip it.

TRBJ2-2	TRBD2	TRBV24-1	.	TGTGCCGGCTATGTAGCGGGGGGGCAGGCCGGGGAGCTGTTTTTT	CAGYVAGGQAGELFF
TRBJ1-5	.	TRBV19	.	TGTGCCAGTAGGTCAACAGCTAATCAGCCCCAGCATTTT	CASRSTANQPQHF
TRBJ2-6	TRBD1	TRBV27	.	TGTGCCAGCAGGGTAGGGCCCGGGACAGACGGCGTCCTGACTTTC	CASRVGPGTDGVLTF
TRBJ1-6	.	TRBV3-1/TRBV3-2	.	TGTGCCAGCAGCCAAGAGGGGGAGGGGGGAAGGTCACCCCTCCACTTT	CASSQEGEGGRSPLHF
TRBJ1-1	.	TRBV20-1	.	TGCAGTGCTAGTTTAGGGAGAGCTGAAGCTTTCTTT	CSASLGRAEAFF
TRBJ1-1	.	TRBV30	.	TGTGCCTGGACAAAACCACAGAGGAACACTGAAGCTTTCTTT	CAWTKPQRNTEAFF
TRBJ1-5	.	TRBV19	.	TGTGCCAGTCAGCCCCGGGACACCCGATTTTATAGCAATCAGCCCCAGCATTTT	CASQPRDTRFYSNQPQHF
TRBJ2-1	TRBD1	TRBV7-8	once	TGTGCCAGCAGTAGGGACAGGACGTCGTTCTTC	CASSRDRTSFF
TRBJ2-2	TRBD1	TRBV5-1	.	TGCGCCAGCAGCCCGACAGGGGAGGTGACCGGGGAGCTGTTTTTT	CASSPTGEVTGELFF
TRBJ1-6	.	TRBV12-5	once	TGTGCTAGTGGTTTGGGTGTCAGGCCTTCACCCCTCCACTTT	CASGLGVRPSPLHF
TRBJ2-1	.	TRBV5-4	.	TGTGCCAGCAGCGTACAGGGTAATGAGCAGTTCTTC	CASSVQGNEQFF
TRBJ1-5	TRBD1	TRBV13	once	TGTGCCAGCAGCTTTCAGGGGGCAGTAAGACAGCCCCAGCATTTT	CASSFQGAVRQPQHF
TRBJ1-5	.	TRBV12-3/TRBV12-4	.	TGTGCCAGCAGCAGTGACTCCCGGCAGCCCCAGCATTTT	CASSSDSRQPQHF
TRBJ1-4	.	TRBV3-1/TRBV3-2	.	TGTGCCAGCAGCCCGGGAGATGAGAGGGTTGAAAAACTGTTTTTT	CASSPGDERVEKLFF
TRBJ1-1	.	TRBV5-1	.	TGCGCCAGCAGCTTGGCCACAGCTCAGGTCGGCACTGAAGCTTTCTTT	CASSLATAQVGTEAFF
TRBJ2-4	.	TRBV24-1	.	TGTGCCACCCCGGGACACCTCAAAGAAGCCAAAAACATTCAGTACTTC	CATPGHLKEAKNIQYF
TRBJ2-1	TRBD2	TRBV18	.	TGTGCCAGCTCACGCACCGACTCTAACAGCGGGACTTACAATGAGCAGTTCTTC	CASSRTDSNSGTYNEQFF
TRBJ2-7	TRBD2	TRBV11-2	many	TGTGCCAGCAGCTTGGGACTAGCGGGTTCCTACGAGCAGTACTTC	CASSLGLAGSYEQYF
TRBJ2-5	.	TRBV2	.	TGTGCCAGCAGTCCCTTCACAGTTCAAGAGACCCAGTACTTC	CASSPFTVQETQYF
TRBJ2-3	TRBD1	TRBV5-1	.	TGCGCCAGCAGCAAGGGCAGGGGGCCGTTGGATACGCAGTATTTT	CASSKGRGPLDTQYF
TRBJ2-4	.	TRBV2	.	TGTGCCAGCAGTGGACAGGCGGTTCAGTACTTC	CASSGQAVQYF
TRBJ2-4	.	TRBV4-1	once	TGCGCCAGCAGCCGCTTTTTTGGCGTCGGGAAAAACATTCAGTACTTC	CASSRFFGVGKNIQYF
TRBJ1-6	.	TRBV20-1	.	TGCAGTGCTAGTGACAGCACAGGCACCTATTCACCCCTCCACTTT	CSASDSTGTYSPLHF
TRBJ2-1	TRBD2	TRBV14	few	TGTGCCAGCAGCCAAGACCCTCGGTGGGGACTATACAATGAGCAGTTCTTC	CASSQDPRWGLYNEQFF